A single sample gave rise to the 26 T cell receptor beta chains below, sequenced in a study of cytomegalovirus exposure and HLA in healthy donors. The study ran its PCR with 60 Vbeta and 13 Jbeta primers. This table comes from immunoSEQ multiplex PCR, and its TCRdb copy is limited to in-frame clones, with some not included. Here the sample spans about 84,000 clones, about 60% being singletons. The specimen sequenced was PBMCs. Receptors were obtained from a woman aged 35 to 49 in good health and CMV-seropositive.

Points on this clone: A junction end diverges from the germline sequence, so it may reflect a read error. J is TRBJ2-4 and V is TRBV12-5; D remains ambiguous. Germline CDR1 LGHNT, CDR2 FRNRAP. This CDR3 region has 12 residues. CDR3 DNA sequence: TGTGCTAGCCGCGGAGCCGAAAACATTCAGTACTTC. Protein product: CASRGAENIQYF. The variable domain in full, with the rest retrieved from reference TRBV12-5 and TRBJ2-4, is DARVTQTPRHKVTEMGQEVTMRCQPILGHNTVFWYRQTMMQGLELLAYFRNRAPLDDSGMPKDRFSAEMPDATLATLKIQPSEPRDSAVYFCASRGAENIQYFGAGTRLSVL.

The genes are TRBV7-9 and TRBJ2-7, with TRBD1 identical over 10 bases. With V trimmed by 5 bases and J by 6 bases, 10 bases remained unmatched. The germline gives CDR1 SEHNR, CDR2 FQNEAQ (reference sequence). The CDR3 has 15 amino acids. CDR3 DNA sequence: TGTGCCAGCAGCCAGAGGACAGGGGGGGCCCCCGAGCAGTACTTC. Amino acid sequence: CASSQRTGGAPEQYF.

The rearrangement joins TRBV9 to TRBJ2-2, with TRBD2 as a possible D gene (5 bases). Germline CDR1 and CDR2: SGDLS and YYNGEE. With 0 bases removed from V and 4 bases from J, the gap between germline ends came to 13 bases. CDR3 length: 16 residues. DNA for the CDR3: TGTGCCAGCAGCGTAGATGGTGGTACTAGCACCGGGGAGCTGTTTTTT. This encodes CASSVDGGTSTGELFF.

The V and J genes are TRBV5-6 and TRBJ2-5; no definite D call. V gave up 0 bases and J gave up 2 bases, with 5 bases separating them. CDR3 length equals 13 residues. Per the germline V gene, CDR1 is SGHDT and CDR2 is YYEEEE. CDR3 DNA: TGTGCCAGCAGCTTGGGGGCTCAAGAGACCCAGTACTTC. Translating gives CASSLGAQETQYF.

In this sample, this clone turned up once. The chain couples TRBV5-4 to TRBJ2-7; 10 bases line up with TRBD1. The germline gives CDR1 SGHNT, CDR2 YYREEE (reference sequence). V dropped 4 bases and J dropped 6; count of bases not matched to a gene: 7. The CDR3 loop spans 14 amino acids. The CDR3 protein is CASSPRDRGGEQYF. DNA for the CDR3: TGTGCCAGCAGCCCCCGGGACAGGGGTGGCGAGCAGTACTTC.

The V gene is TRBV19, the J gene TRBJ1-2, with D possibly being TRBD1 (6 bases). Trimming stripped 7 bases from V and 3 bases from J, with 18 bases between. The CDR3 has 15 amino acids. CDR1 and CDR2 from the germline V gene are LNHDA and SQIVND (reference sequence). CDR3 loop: CASTNLDSSYYGYTF. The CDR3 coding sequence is TGTGCCAGTACGAACTTGGACAGTTCCTACTATGGCTACACCTTC.

The chain's CDR3 is CASSAASGTRNTQYF. CDR3 nucleotide sequence: TGTGCCAGTAGTGCCGCTAGCGGCACAAGGAATACGCAGTATTTT. This chain joins TRBV19 and TRBJ2-3, with TRBD2 matching 7 bases. Per germline, CDR1 LNHDA and CDR2 SQIVND (reference sequence). V lost 5 bases and J lost 7; bases outside the gene matches: 12. The CDR3 contains 15 residues.

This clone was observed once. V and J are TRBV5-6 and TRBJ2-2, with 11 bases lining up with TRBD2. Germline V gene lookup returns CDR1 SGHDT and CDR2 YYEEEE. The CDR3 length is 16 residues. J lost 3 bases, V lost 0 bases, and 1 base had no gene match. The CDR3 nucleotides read TGTGCCAGCAGCTTGGCACTAGCGGGAGACACCGGGGAGCTGTTTTTT. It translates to CASSLALAGDTGELFF. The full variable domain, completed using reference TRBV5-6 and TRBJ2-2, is DAGVTQSPTHLIKTRGQQVTLRCSPKSGHDTVSWYQQALGQGPQFIFQYYEEEERQRGNFPDRFSGHQFPNYSSELNVNALLLGDSALYLCASSLALAGDTGELFFGEGSRLTVL.

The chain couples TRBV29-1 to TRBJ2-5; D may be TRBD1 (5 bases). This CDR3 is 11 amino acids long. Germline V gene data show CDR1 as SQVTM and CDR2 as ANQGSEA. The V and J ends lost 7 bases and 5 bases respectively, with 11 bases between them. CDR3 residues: CSAKGMETQYF. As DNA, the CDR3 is TGCAGCGCTAAGGGGATGGAGACCCAGTACTTC.

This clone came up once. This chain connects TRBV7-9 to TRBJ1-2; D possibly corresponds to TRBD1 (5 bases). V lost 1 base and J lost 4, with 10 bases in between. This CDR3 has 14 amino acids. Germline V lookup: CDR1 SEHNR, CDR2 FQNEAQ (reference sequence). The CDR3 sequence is CASSLVSRAYGYTF. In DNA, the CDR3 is TGTGCCAGCAGCTTAGTGTCCAGGGCCTATGGCTACACCTTC.

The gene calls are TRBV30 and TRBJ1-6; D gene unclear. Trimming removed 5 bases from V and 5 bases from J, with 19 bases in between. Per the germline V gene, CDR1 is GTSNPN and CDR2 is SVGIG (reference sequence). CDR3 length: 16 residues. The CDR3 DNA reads TGTGCCTGGCCCCCTTCCCGCATGCTAAATAATTCACCCCTCCACTTT. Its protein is CAWPPSRMLNNSPLHF.

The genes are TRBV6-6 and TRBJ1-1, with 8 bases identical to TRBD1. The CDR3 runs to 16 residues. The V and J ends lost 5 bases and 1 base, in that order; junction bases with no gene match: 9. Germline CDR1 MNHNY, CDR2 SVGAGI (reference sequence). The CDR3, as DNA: TGTGCCAGCAGTGCGCAGGGGGCGGGGGCGAACACTGAAGCTTTCTTT. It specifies CASSAQGAGANTEAFF.

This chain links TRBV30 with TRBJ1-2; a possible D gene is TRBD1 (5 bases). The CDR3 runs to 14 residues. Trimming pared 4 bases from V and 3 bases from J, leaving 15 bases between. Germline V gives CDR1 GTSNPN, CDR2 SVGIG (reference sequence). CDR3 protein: CAWKVAGGDYGYTF. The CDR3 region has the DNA TGTGCCTGGAAAGTCGCAGGAGGGGACTATGGCTACACCTTC.

CDR3 in DNA: TGTGCCAGCAGCTCGCGACTCAGGGACTACGAGCAGTACTTC. Its translation: CASSSRLRDYEQYF. The chain combines TRBV7-2 with TRBJ2-7; a weak D match, TRBD1 (5 bases). Trimming took off 4 bases at V and 3 bases at J, with 13 bases between the two ends. Germline V gene sequence: CDR1 SGHTA, CDR2 FQGNSA. CDR3 length: 14 amino acids.

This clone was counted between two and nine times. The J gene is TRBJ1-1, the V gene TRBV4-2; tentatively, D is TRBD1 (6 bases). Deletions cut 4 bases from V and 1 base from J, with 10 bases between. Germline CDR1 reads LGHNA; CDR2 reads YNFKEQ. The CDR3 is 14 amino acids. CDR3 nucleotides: TGTGCCAGCAGCCTCCCGACAGGGAACACTGAAGCTTTCTTT. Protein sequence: CASSLPTGNTEAFF.

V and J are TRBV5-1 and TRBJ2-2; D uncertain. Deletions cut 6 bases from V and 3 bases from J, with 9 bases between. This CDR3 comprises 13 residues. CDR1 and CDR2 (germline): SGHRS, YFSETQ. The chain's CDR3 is CASTDTDTGELFF. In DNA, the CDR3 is TGCGCCAGCACCGACACCGACACCGGGGAGCTGTTTTTT. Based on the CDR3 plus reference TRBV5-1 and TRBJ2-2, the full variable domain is KAGVTQTPRYLIKTRGQQVTLSCSPISGHRSVSWYQQTPGQGLQFLFEYFSETQRNKGNFPGRFSGRQFSNSRSEMNVSTLELGDSALYLCASTDTDTGELFFGEGSRLTVL.

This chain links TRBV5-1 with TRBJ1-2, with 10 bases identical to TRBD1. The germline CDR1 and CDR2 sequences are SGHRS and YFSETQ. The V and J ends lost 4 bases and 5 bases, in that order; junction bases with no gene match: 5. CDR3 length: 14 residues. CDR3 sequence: CASSADRGVYGYTF. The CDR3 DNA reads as TGCGCCAGCAGCGCGGACAGGGGGGTATATGGCTACACCTTC. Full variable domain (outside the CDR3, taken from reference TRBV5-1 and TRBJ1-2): KAGVTQTPRYLIKTRGQQVTLSCSPISGHRSVSWYQQTPGQGLQFLFEYFSETQRNKGNFPGRFSGRQFSNSRSEMNVSTLELGDSALYLCASSADRGVYGYTFGSGTRLTVV.

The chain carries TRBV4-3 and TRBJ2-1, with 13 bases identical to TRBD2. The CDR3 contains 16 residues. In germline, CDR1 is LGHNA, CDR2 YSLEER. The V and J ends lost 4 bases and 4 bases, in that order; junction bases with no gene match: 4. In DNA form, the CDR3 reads TGCGCCAGCAGCCGAGGACTAGCGGGGGATTACAATGAGCAGTTCTTC. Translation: CASSRGLAGDYNEQFF.

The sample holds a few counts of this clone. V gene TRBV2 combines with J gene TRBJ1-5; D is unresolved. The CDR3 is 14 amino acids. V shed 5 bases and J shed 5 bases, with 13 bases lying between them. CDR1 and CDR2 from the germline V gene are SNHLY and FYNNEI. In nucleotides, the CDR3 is TGTGCCAGCAGTCTCACCGATAACTATCAGCCCCAGCATTTT. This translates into CASSLTDNYQPQHF.

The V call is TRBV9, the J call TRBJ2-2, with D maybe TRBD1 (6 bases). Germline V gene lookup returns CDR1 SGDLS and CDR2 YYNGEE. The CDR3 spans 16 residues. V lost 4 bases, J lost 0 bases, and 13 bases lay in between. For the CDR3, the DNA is TGTGCCAGCAGCCCCAGGGGTATTCCGAACACCGGGGAGCTGTTTTTT. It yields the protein CASSPRGIPNTGELFF.

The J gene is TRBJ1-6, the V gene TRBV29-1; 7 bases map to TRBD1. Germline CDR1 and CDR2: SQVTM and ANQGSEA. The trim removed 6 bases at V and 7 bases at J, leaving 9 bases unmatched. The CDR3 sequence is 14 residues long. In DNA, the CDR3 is TGCAGCGTACGGATACAGGGGAAAAATTCACCCCTCCACTTT. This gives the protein CSVRIQGKNSPLHF.

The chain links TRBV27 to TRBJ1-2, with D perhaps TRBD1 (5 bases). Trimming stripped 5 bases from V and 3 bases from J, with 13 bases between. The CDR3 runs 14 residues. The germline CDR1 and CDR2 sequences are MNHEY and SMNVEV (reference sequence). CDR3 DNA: TGTGCCAGCAGTCCCTCCGACAGATACTATGGCTACACCTTC. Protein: CASSPSDRYYGYTF.

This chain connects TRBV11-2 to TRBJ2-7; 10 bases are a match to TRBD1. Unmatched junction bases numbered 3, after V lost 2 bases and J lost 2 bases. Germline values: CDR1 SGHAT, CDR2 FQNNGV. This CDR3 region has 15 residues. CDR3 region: CASSLRTGGTYEQYF. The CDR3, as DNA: TGTGCCAGCAGCTTAAGGACAGGGGGGACCTACGAGCAGTACTTC.

The CDR3 loop reads CASSSRTGGGTEAFF. Here the CDR3 DNA reads TGTGCCAGTAGTTCCCGGACAGGGGGTGGAACTGAAGCTTTCTTT. This rearrangement joins TRBV19 to TRBJ1-1; the match to TRBD1 covers 10 bases. The CDR3 loop spans 15 amino acids. The trim removed 5 bases at V and 5 bases at J, leaving 8 bases unmatched. The germline CDR1 and CDR2 sequences are LNHDA and SQIVND (reference sequence).

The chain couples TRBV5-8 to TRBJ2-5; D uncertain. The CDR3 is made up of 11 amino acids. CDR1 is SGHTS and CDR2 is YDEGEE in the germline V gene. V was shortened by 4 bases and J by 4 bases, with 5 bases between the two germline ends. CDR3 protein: CASSRRETQYF. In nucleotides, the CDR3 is TGTGCCAGCAGCCGGAGAGAGACCCAGTACTTC.

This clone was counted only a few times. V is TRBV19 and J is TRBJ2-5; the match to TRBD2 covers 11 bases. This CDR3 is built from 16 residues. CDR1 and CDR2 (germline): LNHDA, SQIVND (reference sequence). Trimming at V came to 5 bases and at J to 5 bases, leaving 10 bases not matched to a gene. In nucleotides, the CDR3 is TGTGCCAGTAGTCGCCTGGGACTAGCGGTTAAGGAGACCCAGTACTTC. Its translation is CASSRLGLAVKETQYF. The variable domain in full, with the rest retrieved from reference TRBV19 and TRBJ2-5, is DGGITQSPKYLFRKEGQNVTLSCEQNLNHDAMYWYRQDPGQGLRLIYYSQIVNDFQKGDIAEGYSVSREKKESFPLTVTSAQKNPTAFYLCASSRLGLAVKETQYFGPGTRLLVL.